The next 5 T cell receptor beta chains were all read from a single sample in a study of shared clonotypes between healthy human individuals. Profiling relied on immunoSEQ multiplex PCR, and the TCRdb table lists in-frame clones only, not all of them. The data contain 2,500,000 or so clones, about 90% of them singletons. The sequenced material came from naive CD4+ T cells from PBMCs. Described subset: CD45RA+ positively selected. The receptors were sampled from a man aged 18 to 30 in good health. Some clones in this sample may be carry-over from other donors' samples.

The J gene is TRBJ2-7, the V gene TRBV25-1; 10 bases map to TRBD2. Trimming took 4 bases from V and 3 from J; bases not matched to a gene: 3. This CDR3 has 14 amino acids. Germline loops: CDR1 MGHDK, CDR2 SYGVNS. CDR3 amino acids: CASSGSGGIYEQYF. The CDR3 region has the DNA TGTGCCAGCAGTGGTAGCGGGGGGATCTACGAGCAGTACTTC.

The genes are TRBV28 and TRBJ2-5; 13 bases line up with TRBD2. V gave up 3 bases and J gave up 2 bases; unmatched junction bases: 9. This CDR3 has 18 amino acids. The germline V gene has CDR1 MDHEN and CDR2 SYDVKM. Written as DNA, the CDR3 is TGTGCCAGCAGTTTCGGCCTGACTAGCGGGAGGAAACAAGAGACCCAGTACTTC. Its translation is CASSFGLTSGRKQETQYF.

The chain employs TRBV30 and TRBJ2-3, with TRBD2 matching 7 bases. J lost 0 bases, V lost 4 bases, and 7 bases had no gene match. The CDR3 covers 15 residues. Germline V lookup: CDR1 GTSNPN, CDR2 SVGIG (reference sequence). CDR3 region: CAWKRLAASTDTQYF. For the CDR3, the DNA is TGTGCCTGGAAGAGGCTAGCGGCAAGCACAGATACGCAGTATTTT. The variable domain in full, completed from reference TRBV30 and TRBJ2-3, reads SQTIHQWPATLVQPVGSPLSLECTVEGTSNPNLYWYRQAAGRGLQLLFYSVGIGQISSEVPQNLSASRPQDRQFILSSKKLLLSDSGFYLCAWKRLAASTDTQYFGPGTRLTVL.

The V gene is TRBV5-1, the J gene TRBJ2-1; 14 positions match TRBD2. Germline CDR1 and CDR2: SGHRS and YFSETQ. This CDR3 contains 16 residues. The J segment lost 8 bases and the V segment lost 0 bases, leaving 4 bases of the junction unmatched. The CDR3 DNA reads as TGCGCCAGCAGCTTGGGAGGGACTAGCGGGAGCGATGAGCAGTTCTTC. Translating it yields CASSLGGTSGSDEQFF.

Notes on this clone: The sample has other DNA sequences that encode this CDR3 too. The chain carries TRBV28 and TRBJ1-3, with TRBD1 identical over 9 bases. The junction had 7 bases not matched to a gene; V was cut back by 6 bases and J by 4 bases. This CDR3 is built from 15 residues. Germline loops: CDR1 MDHEN, CDR2 SYDVKM. The CDR3 nucleotides are TGTGCCAGCAGCACACAGGGGGCCGGAGGAAACACCATATATTTT. Amino acid sequence: CASSTQGAGGNTIYF.